These 22 T cell receptor beta chains were all obtained from the same sample, sequenced in a study of radiation and T cells in renal cell carcinoma. Assay used: immunoSEQ multiplex PCR; TCRdb lists only in-frame clones, some missing. The sample gives 15,000 to 20,000 clones, 45% to 70% of which show up once; approximately 12% is in the top ten. The treatment here: 15 Gy SBRT to primary tumor, nephrectomy 4 weeks later. The specimen comprised tumor tissue, sampled from a patient whose treatment included radiotherapy and nephrectomy. These receptors all stem from a man aged 45-60 years with renal cell carcinoma.

The chain recombines TRBV19 with TRBJ2-2; D is possibly TRBD2 (6 bases). There are 13 residues in the CDR3. Germline V gives CDR1 LNHDA, CDR2 SQIVND (reference sequence). With 3 bases removed from V and 5 bases from J, the gap between germline ends came to 7 bases. The CDR3, as DNA: TGTGCCAGTAGTATCGGGAGTACCGGGGAGCTGTTTTTT. Residues: CASSIGSTGELFF.

The V gene is TRBV5-5, the J gene TRBJ1-3; no reliable D call. The CDR3 runs 15 residues. CDR1 is SGHKS, CDR2 YYEKEE, per germline (reference sequence). The V gene lost 0 bases and the J gene lost 0 bases, with 7 bases spanning the gap. CDR3 in DNA: TGTGCCAGCAGCTTGGATTATAGCTCTGGAAACACCATATATTTT. Residues: CASSLDYSSGNTIYF.

V gene TRBV5-5 combines with J gene TRBJ1-3; 7 bases align to TRBD1. The CDR3 covers 15 residues. Losses at the gene ends were 3 bases for V and 0 bases for J; bases not matched to a gene: 3. CDR1 is SGHKS, CDR2 YYEKEE, per germline (reference sequence). The CDR3 nucleotides are TGTGCCAGCAGCTCGGGACAGAGCTCTGGAAACACCATATATTTT. This translates into CASSSGQSSGNTIYF.

This chain uses TRBV7-9 with TRBJ2-5, with TRBD2 as a possible D gene (5 bases). Germline-derived CDR1 and CDR2 are SEHNR and FQNEAQ (reference sequence). V was pared by 5 bases and J by 5 bases, with 21 bases between. The CDR3 runs 16 residues. CDR3 in amino acids: CASSLYGITTGETQYF. Written as DNA, the CDR3 is TGTGCCAGCAGCCTTTACGGGATCACTACGGGGGAGACCCAGTACTTC.

The gene calls are TRBV5-1 and TRBJ2-7; possibly TRBD1 for D (7 bases). Germline CDR1 is SGHRS and CDR2 is YFSETQ. Trimming removed 4 bases from V and 3 bases from J, with 17 bases in between. The CDR3 extends over 15 amino acids. The CDR3 reads CASSQGGPPDYEQYF. In DNA form, the CDR3 reads TGCGCCAGCAGCCAGGGGGGCCCCCCGGACTACGAGCAGTACTTC.

The chain combines TRBV4-2 with TRBJ1-1, with 10 bases matching TRBD1. The CDR3 runs 17 residues. V shed 1 base and J 1 base; nucleotides not matched to a gene: 6. Germline V lookup: CDR1 LGHNA, CDR2 YNFKEQ. The CDR3 sequence is CASSQVGGDRGNTEAFF. The CDR3 nucleotides read TGTGCCAGCAGCCAAGTGGGAGGGGACAGGGGGAACACTGAAGCTTTCTTT.

Many counts were recorded for this clone. The rearrangement links TRBV4-1 to TRBJ1-1; D call uncertain. Trimming shortened V by 1 base and J by 5 bases, and 8 bases separated the two germline ends. The CDR3 is made up of 13 amino acids. Germline CDR1 reads MGHRA; CDR2 reads YSYEKL. DNA of the CDR3: TGCGCCAGCAGCCAAGTCGAGGATACTGAAGCTTTCTTT. Encoded protein: CASSQVEDTEAFF.

V gene TRBV7-2 combines with J gene TRBJ2-1, with TRBD2 matching over 9 bases. The CDR3 totals 17 residues. Germline trimming cut 0 bases from V and 5 bases from J; bases unmatched to any gene: 8. The germline gives CDR1 SGHTA, CDR2 FQGNSA. The CDR3 is CASSLASFSGGNNEQFF. The CDR3 DNA reads TGTGCCAGCAGCTTAGCCAGCTTCAGCGGGGGGAACAATGAGCAGTTCTTC.

This clone has more than one count but fewer than ten. This chain links TRBV18 with TRBJ1-2, with 10 bases aligning to TRBD1. This CDR3 comprises 18 residues. J was trimmed by 8 bases and V by 0 bases; bases with no gene match: 15. The germline gives CDR1 KGHSH, CDR2 LQKENI. The CDR3, as DNA: TGTGCCAGCTCACCACCGGGACAGGGGCCCATTCTCAGTCAAGGCTACACCTTC. This codes for CASSPPGQGPILSQGYTF.

This clone was detected only a few times. J is TRBJ1-2 and V is TRBV14; 7 bases map to TRBD1. This CDR3 comprises 13 residues. The V and J ends lost 1 base and 4 bases, in that order; junction bases with no gene match: 0. Germline assignment: CDR1 SGHDN and CDR2 FVKESK. The CDR3: CASSQGQGYGYTF. In DNA form, the CDR3 reads TGTGCCAGCAGCCAAGGACAGGGCTATGGCTACACCTTC.

The chain joins TRBV2 to TRBJ1-1, with D tentatively TRBD1 (5 bases). The CDR3 runs to 16 residues. Germline V gene sequence: CDR1 SNHLY, CDR2 FYNNEI. V dropped 7 bases and J dropped 2 bases, with 20 bases sitting between them. CDR3 coding DNA: TGTGCCAGCACCTGGACACCCCGTAATATTAACACTGAAGCTTTCTTT. This codes for CASTWTPRNINTEAFF.

The rearrangement links TRBV6-5 to TRBJ1-1, with 11 bases lining up with TRBD1. The CDR3 length is 15 residues. Germline assignment: CDR1 MNHEY and CDR2 SVGAGI. V lost 6 bases, J lost 11 bases, and 14 bases stayed unmatched. The CDR3 sequence is CASSFGQGAYRHAFF. As DNA, the CDR3 is TGTGCCAGCAGCTTCGGACAGGGGGCCTACCGTCATGCTTTCTTT.

The V and J genes are TRBV6-5 and TRBJ2-3; TRBD1 matches at 12 bases. The J segment lost 4 bases and the V segment lost 4 bases, leaving 3 bases of the junction unmatched. The CDR3 spans 15 residues. Germline assignment: CDR1 MNHEY and CDR2 SVGAGI. The CDR3 region is CASSSGTGGADTQYF. The CDR3, as DNA: TGTGCCAGCAGTTCCGGGACAGGGGGCGCAGATACGCAGTATTTT.

The chain carries TRBV29-1 and TRBJ2-7; TRBD1 aligns across 7 bases. Germline V CDR1 and CDR2: SQVTM, ANQGSEA. Trimming cost V 4 bases and J 2 bases; bases outside gene matches: 8. The CDR3 consists of 14 residues. CDR3 in amino acids: CSVGGQDLTYEQYF. The CDR3 DNA reads TGCAGCGTTGGTGGACAGGATCTAACCTACGAGCAGTACTTC.

J is TRBJ2-7 and V is TRBV11-2; D is ambiguous. Germline V lookup: CDR1 SGHAT, CDR2 FQNNGV. V shed 2 bases and J shed 0 bases, with 14 bases lying between them. The CDR3 extends over 16 amino acids. Here the CDR3 DNA reads TGTGCCAGCAGCTTAAGCCCCCGGCAGCGCTCCTACGAGCAGTACTTC. As protein: CASSLSPRQRSYEQYF.

The DNA of the CDR3 is TGTGCCAGCAGCGTCGGAGCGGGAGTATGGGAGACCCAGTACTTC. This gives the protein CASSVGAGVWETQYF. The chain employs TRBV9 and TRBJ2-5, with 8 bases matching TRBD2. V gave up 2 bases and J gave up 5 bases; unmatched junction bases: 8. In germline, CDR1 is SGDLS, CDR2 YYNGEE. The CDR3 is 15 residues long. Full variable domain (outside the CDR3, taken from reference TRBV9 and TRBJ2-5): DSGVTQTPKHLITATGQRVTLRCSPRSGDLSVYWYQQSLDQGLQFLIQYYNGEERAKGNILERFSAQQFPDLHSELNLSSLELGDSALYFCASSVGAGVWETQYFGPGTRLLVL.

The J gene is TRBJ2-5, the V gene TRBV7-6; D unresolved. Trimming left V 5 bases short and J 4 bases short, with 11 bases between. The CDR3 is 13 amino acids. Germline lookup yields CDR1 SGHVS and CDR2 FNYEAQ. CDR3 amino acids: CASSAQGPETQYF. The CDR3 bases are TGTGCCAGCAGCGCACAAGGCCCAGAGACCCAGTACTTC.

The chain is built from TRBV2 and TRBJ1-4, with unresolved D. Trimming left V 2 bases short and J 8 bases short, with 6 bases between. Germline CDR1 is SNHLY and CDR2 is FYNNEI. The CDR3 covers 12 residues. The CDR3 region has the DNA TGTGCCAGCAGTGAACCCCGGGAAAAACTGTTTTTT. Translating it yields CASSEPREKLFF.

This sequence joins TRBV29-1 and TRBJ2-2; TRBD1 agrees at 8 bases. The trim removed 6 bases at V and 6 bases at J, leaving 9 bases unmatched. The CDR3 loop spans 14 amino acids. Germline assignment: CDR1 SQVTM and CDR2 ANQGSEA. In nucleotides, the CDR3 is TGCAGCGTGCAACCGGGACAGGAGGCCGGGGAGCTGTTTTTT. Protein: CSVQPGQEAGELFF.

The genes are TRBV6-1 and TRBJ1-2; D gene ambiguous. Trimming left V 9 bases short and J 8 bases short, with 16 bases between. CDR1 is MNHNS, CDR2 SASEGT, per germline. This CDR3 is 12 amino acids long. DNA of the CDR3: TGTGCCAGTTCCGAGGCGCAATGGGGCTACACCTTC. This translates into CASSEAQWGYTF.

CDR3 nucleotides: TGTGCCAGCAGCCAGACTGGATCCTATGGCTACACCTTC. It codes for CASSQTGSYGYTF. The chain has TRBV7-9 and TRBJ1-2; D gene ambiguous. This CDR3 has 13 residues. With 5 bases removed from V and 4 bases from J, the gap between germline ends came to 11 bases. Looked up from germline, CDR1 is SEHNR and CDR2 is FQNEAQ (reference sequence).

J is TRBJ2-2 and V is TRBV2; D is ambiguous. Trimming pared 11 bases from V and 3 bases from J, leaving 4 bases between. This CDR3 is built from 10 residues. CDR1 SNHLY and CDR2 FYNNEI come from the germline V gene. CDR3 region: CAGYTGELFF. CDR3 nucleotides: TGTGCCGGATACACCGGGGAGCTGTTTTTT.